One and the same sample provided the 29 T cell receptor beta chains below, sequenced in a study of blood T cell repertoires in COVID-19. Assay: immunoSEQ multiplex PCR; the TCRdb copy retains only in-frame clones and omits some. The table lists 250,000 to 350,000 clones, about 88% of them singletons. Material for sequencing was peripheral blood. The source is a human donor with COVID-19, enrolled during active disease. The donor label of this sample is uncertain.

The chain is built from TRBV29-1 and TRBJ2-1, with D possibly being TRBD1 (5 bases). Deletions cut 5 bases from V and 2 bases from J, with 10 bases between. The germline gives CDR1 SQVTM, CDR2 ANQGSEA. This CDR3 comprises 13 residues. CDR3 sequence (DNA): TGCAGCGTTTGGAGACAGACCTACAATGAGCAGTTCTTC. Translating gives CSVWRQTYNEQFF.

The V and J genes are TRBV6-6 and TRBJ1-1, with TRBD1 matching 7 bases. V was clipped by 6 bases and J by 1 base; unmatched bases: 8. The CDR3 length is 15 residues. Germline V gene lookup returns CDR1 MNHNY and CDR2 SVGAGI (reference sequence). The CDR3 protein is CASRHPGTENTEAFF. As DNA, the CDR3 is TGTGCCAGCAGACACCCCGGGACAGAGAACACTGAAGCTTTCTTT.

This chain connects TRBV3-1 (or the pseudogene TRBV3-2) to TRBJ2-3; no definite D call. The germline CDR1 and CDR2 sequences are LGHDT and YNNKEL (reference sequence). CDR3 length: 13 amino acids. The CDR3 coding sequence is TGTGCGGCCCGCAGGCAGGGCACAGATACGCAGTATTTT. Protein sequence: CAARRQGTDTQYF.

V usage is TRBV12-3 or TRBV12-4 and J usage is TRBJ1-1, with D hard to call. Trimming removed 6 bases from V and 1 base from J, with 9 bases in between. The CDR3 extends over 13 amino acids. The CDR3 loop reads CASRRVANTEAFF. In nucleotides, the CDR3 is TGTGCCAGCAGGCGGGTGGCGAACACTGAAGCTTTCTTT.

The rearrangement links TRBV7-9 to TRBJ2-7, with a tentative D call TRBD1 (6 bases). The CDR3 extends over 14 amino acids. V was clipped by 4 bases and J by 2 bases, with 12 bases between them. Germline CDR1 is SEHNR and CDR2 is FQNEAQ (reference sequence). CDR3 bases: TGTGCCAGCAGCTCAGTTTCAGGGGCCTACGAGCAGTACTTC. Its protein product is CASSSVSGAYEQYF.

The chain couples TRBV11-2 to TRBJ1-1; no clear D gene. V lost 5 bases to trimming and J lost 1 base, with 11 bases between them. The CDR3 is made up of 14 amino acids. Looked up from germline, CDR1 is SGHAT and CDR2 is FQNNGV. Here the CDR3 reads CASSLQVANTEAFF. Here the CDR3 DNA reads TGTGCCAGCAGCCTGCAGGTGGCGAACACTGAAGCTTTCTTT.

The rearrangement uses TRBV29-1 and TRBJ2-3; TRBD2 aligns across 10 bases. The trim removed 7 bases at V and 4 bases at J, leaving 11 bases unmatched. Germline values: CDR1 SQVTM, CDR2 ANQGSEA. The CDR3 extends over 15 amino acids. CDR3 in amino acids: CSGGGLAGAPDTQYF. CDR3 in DNA: TGCAGCGGCGGGGGCCTAGCGGGAGCCCCAGATACGCAGTATTTT.

V is TRBV28 and J is TRBJ1-1; D ambiguous. Per the germline V gene, CDR1 is MDHEN and CDR2 is SYDVKM. The CDR3 loop spans 14 amino acids. V dropped 3 bases and J dropped 1 base, with 9 bases sitting between them. Written as DNA, the CDR3 is TGTGCCAGCAGTTTGAGGCAGCAGAACACTGAAGCTTTCTTT. It translates to CASSLRQQNTEAFF.

The CDR3 sequence is CASSQEPLVTAFF. The CDR3 nucleotides are TGCGCCAGCAGCCAAGAGCCCCTAGTTACGGCTTTCTTT. The rearrangement joins TRBV4-1 to TRBJ1-1; D unresolved. The CDR3 totals 13 residues. V dropped 0 bases and J dropped 11 bases, with 13 bases sitting between them. CDR1 is MGHRA and CDR2 is YSYEKL in the germline V gene.

V usage is TRBV5-6 and J usage is TRBJ2-2; D perhaps matches TRBD2 (6 bases). V lost 3 bases, J lost 5 bases, and 14 bases lay in between. The CDR3 loop spans 15 amino acids. The V gene's germline CDR1 is SGHDT and CDR2 YYEEEE. The CDR3 DNA follows: TGTGCCAGCAGCTGGGGTGGCGGGGAGACCGGGGAGCTGTTTTTT. Translated, it gives CASSWGGGETGELFF.

The rearrangement joins TRBV10-3 to TRBJ2-5, with D perhaps TRBD1 (6 bases). Trimming removed 5 bases at V and 5 bases at J, with 15 bases between. Germline values: CDR1 ENHRY, CDR2 SYGVKD. The CDR3 is made up of 14 amino acids. The CDR3: CAISIRGGGETQYF. CDR3 sequence (DNA): TGTGCCATCAGTATAAGAGGGGGTGGTGAGACCCAGTACTTC.

The sample holds a few counts of this clone. The chain is built from TRBV19 and TRBJ2-5; 7 bases align to TRBD1. V dropped 5 bases and J dropped 6; count of bases not matched to a gene: 6. The CDR3 length is 13 residues. Germline CDR1 LNHDA, CDR2 SQIVND (reference sequence). The CDR3 sequence is CASSPRQGQTQYF. CDR3 nucleotide sequence: TGTGCCAGTAGTCCGCGACAGGGACAGACCCAGTACTTC.

This clone was picked up one time. The chain employs TRBV2 and TRBJ2-7; 9 bases map to TRBD1. Germline CDR1 is SNHLY and CDR2 is FYNNEI. J was trimmed by 2 bases and V by 8 bases; bases with no gene match: 7. This CDR3 contains 14 residues. The CDR3 DNA reads TGTGCCAGCGCGATAAGACAGGGGGCCTACGAGCAGTACTTC. As protein: CASAIRQGAYEQYF.

The sample holds a few counts of this clone. The chain is built from TRBV6-6 and TRBJ1-1; D perhaps matches TRBD1 (5 bases). Germline V gene lookup returns CDR1 MNHNY and CDR2 SVGAGI (reference sequence). Trimming removed 4 bases from V and 4 bases from J, with 16 bases in between. This CDR3 has 15 residues. Here the CDR3 reads CASSSTTRGSTEAFF. As DNA, the CDR3 is TGTGCCAGCAGTTCCACGACAAGGGGTTCCACTGAAGCTTTCTTT.

The sample holds a few counts of this clone. The CDR3 bases are TGTGCCAGCAACACCCAGTTCTTC. Protein sequence: CASNTQFF. The chain uses TRBV9 and TRBJ2-1; D unresolved. Germline lookup yields CDR1 SGDLS and CDR2 YYNGEE. V was clipped by 6 bases and J by 13 bases, with 5 bases between them. The CDR3 sequence is 8 residues long.

The chain carries TRBV27 and TRBJ1-6, with 9 bases identical to TRBD1. Germline CDR1 and CDR2: MNHEY and SMNVEV (reference sequence). This CDR3 comprises 14 residues. Unmatched junction bases numbered 6, after V lost 6 bases and J lost 9 bases. The CDR3: CASRDRGSVSPLHF. DNA of the CDR3: TGTGCCAGCAGAGACAGGGGGAGTGTTTCACCCCTCCACTTT.

The chain uses TRBV18 and TRBJ2-2, with D tentatively TRBD1 (7 bases). The CDR3 loop spans 16 amino acids. Germline V CDR1 and CDR2: KGHSH, LQKENI. Trimming took 2 bases from V and 4 from J, leaving 14 bases between them. The CDR3 spells CASSPLRQGGTGELFF. CDR3 coding DNA: TGTGCCAGCTCACCATTGAGACAGGGAGGCACCGGGGAGCTGTTTTTT.

This clone was found a few times. V is TRBV2 and J is TRBJ2-7, with 8 bases fitting TRBD1. V gave up 6 bases and J gave up 3 bases; unmatched junction bases: 4. Germline V lookup: CDR1 SNHLY, CDR2 FYNNEI. The CDR3 runs to 13 residues. The CDR3 DNA reads TGTGCCAGCAGCGGACAGGGATACTACGAGCAGTACTTC. It encodes CASSGQGYYEQYF.

The chain combines TRBV30 with TRBJ1-1; 7 positions match TRBD1. With V trimmed by 7 bases and J by 1 base, 6 bases remained unmatched. The length of the CDR3 is 13 residues. Germline lookup yields CDR1 GTSNPN and CDR2 SVGIG (reference sequence). DNA for the CDR3: TGTGCCTATACGGGACAGTCGAACACTGAAGCTTTCTTT. This translates into CAYTGQSNTEAFF. Looking up the rest from reference TRBV30 and TRBJ1-1 gives the full variable domain: SQTIHQWPATLVQPVGSPLSLECTVEGTSNPNLYWYRQAAGRGLQLLFYSVGIGQISSEVPQNLSASRPQDRQFILSSKKLLLSDSGFYLCAYTGQSNTEAFFGQGTRLTVV.

This clone occurred once. V usage is TRBV7-9 and J usage is TRBJ1-1; 7 nucleotides line up with TRBD1. The CDR3 has 15 residues. With V trimmed by 6 bases and J by 6 bases, 13 bases remained unmatched. Germline CDR1 and CDR2: SEHNR and FQNEAQ (reference sequence). This CDR3 reads CASSPFGQVKAEAFF. In DNA form, the CDR3 reads TGTGCCAGCAGTCCCTTTGGACAGGTCAAGGCTGAAGCTTTCTTT.

Only one count was recorded for this clone. The chain uses TRBV28 and TRBJ1-3, with TRBD1 matching over 10 bases. J lost 4 bases, V lost 4 bases, and 7 bases had no gene match. Germline V gives CDR1 MDHEN, CDR2 SYDVKM. CDR3 length equals 16 residues. The CDR3 DNA reads TGTGCCAGCAGTTCCACCGGGACAGGGGCCGGAAACACCATATATTTT. Residues: CASSSTGTGAGNTIYF. Complete variable domain (other parts from reference TRBV28 and TRBJ1-3): DVKVTQSSRYLVKRTGEKVFLECVQDMDHENMFWYRQDPGLGLRLIYFSYDVKMKEKGDIPEGYSVSREKKERFSLILESASTNQTSMYLCASSSTGTGAGNTIYFGEGSWLTVV.

The CDR3 DNA reads TGCGCCAGCAGCCCAGTAAAGGGGATAGCCGCAACAGATACGCAGTATTTT. This translates into CASSPVKGIAATDTQYF. The gene calls are TRBV5-1 and TRBJ2-3, with D maybe TRBD1 (5 bases). The CDR3 loop spans 17 amino acids. Germline CDR1 SGHRS, CDR2 YFSETQ. Trimming took off 4 bases at V and 3 bases at J, with 21 bases between the two ends.

The rearrangement links TRBV6-2 or TRBV6-3 to TRBJ2-5; the match to TRBD2 covers 9 bases. The CDR3 has 15 residues. The junction had 9 bases not matched to a gene; V was cut back by 6 bases and J by 4 bases. CDR1 and CDR2 from the germline V gene are MNHEY and SVGEGT. CDR3 sequence (DNA): TGTGCCAGCAGCCCCGGGACTAGCACTCGAGAGACCCAGTACTTC. Translating it yields CASSPGTSTRETQYF.

The J gene is TRBJ2-7, the V gene TRBV21-1; the D call in the table, TRBD1, was not verified against the DNA. TRBV21-1 is labeled a pseudogene. The CDR3 has 16 residues. The CDR3 sequence is CASSKEQFNRDYEQYF. The DNA of the CDR3 is TGTGCCAGCAGCAAAGAGCAATTCAACAGGGACTACGAGCAGTACTTC.

V is TRBV9 and J is TRBJ2-2; 9 nucleotides line up with TRBD2. V shed 1 base and J 8 bases; nucleotides not matched to a gene: 9. Germline-derived CDR1 and CDR2 are SGDLS and YYNGEE. This CDR3 is built from 16 residues. The CDR3 nucleotides are TGTGCCAGCAGCGTATGGGATAGCGGGAGTTCTGGGGAGCTGTTTTTT. As protein: CASSVWDSGSSGELFF.

The rearrangement uses TRBV29-1 and TRBJ2-7, with 8 bases aligning to TRBD1. The CDR3 is made up of 14 amino acids. With V trimmed by 4 bases and J by 7 bases, 12 bases remained unmatched. Germline V gene sequence: CDR1 SQVTM, CDR2 ANQGSEA. CDR3 sequence reads: CSVGPAQGAREQYF. CDR3 bases: TGCAGCGTTGGACCTGCCCAGGGGGCGAGGGAGCAGTACTTC.

A few counts support this clone. Sequence at one end of the junction differs from germline and may be a read error. The chain carries TRBV19 and TRBJ2-4; maybe TRBD1 (6 bases). Germline V CDR1 and CDR2: LNHDA, SQIVND (reference sequence). The length of the CDR3 is 13 residues. CDR3 DNA: TGTGCCAGTAGTATAGATGTGACGGGACACCCGCGCTTC. Translated, it gives CASSIDVTGHPRF.

The rearrangement links TRBV9 to TRBJ1-4, with 9 positions matching TRBD1. Trimming took 0 bases from V and 4 from J; bases not matched to a gene: 1. This CDR3 spans 15 amino acids. Germline V gene sequence: CDR1 SGDLS, CDR2 YYNGEE. The CDR3 is CASSVEGQGNEKLFF. In DNA form, the CDR3 reads TGTGCCAGCAGCGTAGAGGGACAGGGTAATGAAAAACTGTTTTTT.

This chain uses TRBV2 with TRBJ1-2; the D is unclear. This CDR3 has 14 amino acids. CDR1 is SNHLY and CDR2 is FYNNEI in the germline V gene. Trimming left V 2 bases short and J 4 bases short, with 11 bases between. The CDR3 coding sequence is TGTGCCAGCAGTGAACTTCGGGGAGTCTATGGCTACACCTTC. Residues: CASSELRGVYGYTF.